Each of the 9 T cell receptor beta chains below was sequenced from the same sample in a study of blood T cell repertoires in COVID-19. Data came from immunoSEQ multiplex PCR; TCRdb stores just in-frame clones and leaves some out. The sample carries about 120,000 clones, approximately 80% recorded once. The material sequenced was peripheral blood. All receptors derive from a woman aged 80 or over with acute or convalescent COVID-19.

V gene TRBV3-1 (or the pseudogene TRBV3-2) combines with J gene TRBJ1-2; D gene ambiguous. The CDR3 runs 13 residues. From germline, CDR1 is LGHDT and CDR2 YNNKEL (reference sequence). The ends were cut back, 4 bases at V and 4 bases at J, with 10 bases in the middle. In DNA form, the CDR3 reads TGTGCCAGCAGCCCCGGACGGGGCTATGGCTACACCTTC. Encoded protein: CASSPGRGYGYTF.

The CDR3 region is CAISVRTSGDAGDEQYF. The CDR3 DNA sequence: TGTGCCATCAGTGTTAGGACTAGCGGGGACGCGGGGGACGAGCAGTACTTC. The chain carries TRBV10-3 and TRBJ2-7; 12 bases are a match to TRBD2. Trimming took 4 bases from V and 5 from J; bases not matched to a gene: 12. Per germline, CDR1 ENHRY and CDR2 SYGVKD. This CDR3 is built from 17 residues.

V is TRBV7-2 and J is TRBJ2-3; tentative D call: TRBD1 (5 bases). The CDR3 is made up of 16 amino acids. Trimming shortened V by 2 bases and J by 3 bases, and 15 bases separated the two germline ends. Per germline, CDR1 SGHTA and CDR2 FQGNSA. CDR3 sequence: CASSLQTASGTDTQYF. CDR3 DNA sequence: TGTGCCAGCAGCTTACAGACGGCCTCAGGGACAGATACGCAGTATTTT.

Only one count was recorded for this clone. Other DNA sequences within the sample encode an identical CDR3. J is TRBJ2-3 and V is TRBV30; 8 nucleotides match TRBD2. CDR1 is GTSNPN and CDR2 is SVGIG in the germline V gene (reference sequence). V shed 1 base and J 0 bases; nucleotides not matched to a gene: 6. CDR3 length: 16 residues. The CDR3: CAWSAGGIPSTDTQYF. CDR3 sequence (DNA): TGTGCCTGGAGTGCGGGAGGGATCCCCAGCACAGATACGCAGTATTTT. Full variable domain (outside the CDR3, taken from reference TRBV30 and TRBJ2-3): SQTIHQWPATLVQPVGSPLSLECTVEGTSNPNLYWYRQAAGRGLQLLFYSVGIGQISSEVPQNLSASRPQDRQFILSSKKLLLSDSGFYLCAWSAGGIPSTDTQYFGPGTRLTVL.

This clone was counted only a few times. DNA for the CDR3: TGCAGCGTTGAAGTCCAGGGGCGTTTTGAAGCTTTCTTT. Protein product: CSVEVQGRFEAFF. The genes are TRBV29-1 and TRBJ1-1; D might be TRBD1 (6 bases). CDR1 and CDR2 from the germline V gene are SQVTM and ANQGSEA. V gave up 1 base and J gave up 7 bases, with 13 bases separating them. The CDR3 covers 13 residues. The variable domain in full, completed from reference TRBV29-1 and TRBJ1-1, reads SAVISQKPSRDICQRGTSLTIQCQVDSQVTMMFWYRQQPGQSLTLIATANQGSEATYESGFVIDKFPISRPNLTFSTLTVSNMSPEDSSIYLCSVEVQGRFEAFFGQGTRLTVV.

The rearrangement joins TRBV2 to TRBJ1-4, with 7 bases lining up with TRBD1. Germline V gene lookup returns CDR1 SNHLY and CDR2 FYNNEI. The CDR3 extends over 15 amino acids. The J segment lost 5 bases and the V segment lost 2 bases, leaving 5 bases of the junction unmatched. The CDR3: CASSEQAGGNEKLFF. As DNA, the CDR3 is TGTGCCAGCAGTGAACAGGCAGGGGGAAATGAAAAACTGTTTTTT.

The chain uses TRBV3-1 (or the pseudogene TRBV3-2) and TRBJ1-2; the match to TRBD1 covers 8 bases. The CDR3 runs 15 residues. The V gene's germline CDR1 is LGHDT and CDR2 YNNKEL (reference sequence). With 4 bases clipped from V and 7 bases from J, the junction kept 11 bases outside the gene matches. The CDR3 loop is CASSPQQGENLGYTF. CDR3 sequence (DNA): TGTGCCAGCAGCCCACAACAGGGGGAGAATCTTGGCTACACCTTC.

With respect to this clone: Other DNA sequences from this sample encode an identical CDR3 as well. The chain joins TRBV6-4 to TRBJ1-2; 10 bases align to TRBD1. The germline CDR1 and CDR2 sequences are MRHNA and SNTAGT. Trimming took 6 bases from V and 8 from J; bases not matched to a gene: 6. The CDR3 runs 13 residues. CDR3 loop: CASRNGQGEGYTF. In nucleotides, the CDR3 is TGTGCCAGCAGGAACGGACAGGGGGAAGGCTACACCTTC.

The chain has TRBV5-1 and TRBJ1-1, with 7 bases matching TRBD1. Germline CDR1 SGHRS, CDR2 YFSETQ. V trimming: 4 bases; J trimming: 8 bases; junction bases outside the gene matches: 11. This CDR3 contains 14 residues. The CDR3 region is CASSGGQLGSEAFF. The CDR3 coding sequence is TGCGCCAGCAGCGGGGGACAGTTAGGATCCGAAGCTTTCTTT. Full variable domain (outside the CDR3, taken from reference TRBV5-1 and TRBJ1-1): KAGVTQTPRYLIKTRGQQVTLSCSPISGHRSVSWYQQTPGQGLQFLFEYFSETQRNKGNFPGRFSGRQFSNSRSEMNVSTLELGDSALYLCASSGGQLGSEAFFGQGTRLTVV.